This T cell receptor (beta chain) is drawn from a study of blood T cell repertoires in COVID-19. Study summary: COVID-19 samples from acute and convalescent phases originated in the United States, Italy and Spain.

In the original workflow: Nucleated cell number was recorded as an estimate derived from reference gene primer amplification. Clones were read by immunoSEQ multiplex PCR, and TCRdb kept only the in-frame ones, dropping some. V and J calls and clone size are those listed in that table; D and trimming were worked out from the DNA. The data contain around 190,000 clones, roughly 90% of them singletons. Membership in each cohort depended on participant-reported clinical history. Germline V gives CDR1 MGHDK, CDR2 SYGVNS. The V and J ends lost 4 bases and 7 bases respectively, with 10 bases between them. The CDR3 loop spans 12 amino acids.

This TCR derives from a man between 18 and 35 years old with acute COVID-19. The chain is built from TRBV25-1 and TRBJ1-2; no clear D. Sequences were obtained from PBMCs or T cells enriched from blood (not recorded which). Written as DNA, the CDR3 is TGTGCCAGCAGTGTGGGGAGTGGTGGCTACACCTTC. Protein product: CASSVGSGGYTF.